This T cell receptor (beta chain) was retrieved from a study of circulating and synovial CD4+ cells in juvenile arthritis. General study findings and limits: CPL and bulk CD4 samples differed at least tenfold in T cell genomes. These repertoires were less diverse than bulk blood CD4 repertoires. Circulating pathogenic-like and bulk T cells looked alike by Vbeta family usage.

In germline, CDR1 is MDHEN, CDR2 SYDVKM. There are 16 residues in the CDR3. Unmatched junction bases numbered 7, after V lost 5 bases and J lost 3 bases. Samples derive from patients with active juvenile idiopathic arthritis. Data came from immunoSEQ multiplex PCR; TCRdb stores just in-frame clones and leaves some out. The sample consists of tens of thousands of clones, roughly 96% of them appearing once. With regard to this clone: Its antigen remains unknown.

Sequenced input: CD4+ T cells from blood. This chain links TRBV28 with TRBJ2-1; 10 bases match TRBD2. This sequence originates from a human donor with juvenile idiopathic arthritis. Written as DNA, the CDR3 is TGTGCCAGCAGTCCCCCTAGCGGGAGCCGCTACAATGAGCAGTTCTTC. Protein: CASSPPSGSRYNEQFF.